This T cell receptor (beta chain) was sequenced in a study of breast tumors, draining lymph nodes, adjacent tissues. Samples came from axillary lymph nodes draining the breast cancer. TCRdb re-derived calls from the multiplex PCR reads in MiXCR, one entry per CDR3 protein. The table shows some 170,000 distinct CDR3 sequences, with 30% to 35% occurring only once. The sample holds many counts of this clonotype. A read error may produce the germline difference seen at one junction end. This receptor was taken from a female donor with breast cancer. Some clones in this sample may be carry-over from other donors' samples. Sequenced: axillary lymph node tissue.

The chain's CDR3 is CASSHSTVRGYTF. CDR3 nucleotides: TGTGCCAGCAGTCACTCAACCGTCCGTGGCTACACCTTC. The chain uses TRBV6-4 and TRBJ1-2; D uncertain. From germline, CDR1 is MRHNA and CDR2 SNTAGT. The CDR3 runs to 13 residues.